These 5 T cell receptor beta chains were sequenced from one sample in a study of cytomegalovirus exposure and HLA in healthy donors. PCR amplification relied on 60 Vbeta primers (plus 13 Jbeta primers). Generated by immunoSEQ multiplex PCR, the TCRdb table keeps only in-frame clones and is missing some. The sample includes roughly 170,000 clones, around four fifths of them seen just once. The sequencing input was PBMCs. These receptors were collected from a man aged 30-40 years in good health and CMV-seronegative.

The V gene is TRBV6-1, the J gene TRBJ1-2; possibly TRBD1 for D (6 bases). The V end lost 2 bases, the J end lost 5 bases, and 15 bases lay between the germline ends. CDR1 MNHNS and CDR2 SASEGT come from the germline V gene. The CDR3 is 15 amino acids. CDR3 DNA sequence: TGTGCCAGCAGTGAACGTCGGGGGGCGGGTTATGGCTACACCTTC. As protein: CASSERRGAGYGYTF.

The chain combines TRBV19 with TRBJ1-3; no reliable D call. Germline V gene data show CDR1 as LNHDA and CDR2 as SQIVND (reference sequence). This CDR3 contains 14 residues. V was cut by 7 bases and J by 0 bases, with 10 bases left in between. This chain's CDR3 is CASTPRVSGNTIYF. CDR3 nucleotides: TGTGCCAGTACCCCGCGAGTCTCTGGAAACACCATATATTTT.

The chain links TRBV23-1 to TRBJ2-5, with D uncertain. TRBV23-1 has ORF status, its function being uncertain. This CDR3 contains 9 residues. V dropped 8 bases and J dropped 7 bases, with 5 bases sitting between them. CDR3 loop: CASVRTQYF. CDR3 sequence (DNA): TGCGCCAGCGTCCGGACCCAGTACTTC.

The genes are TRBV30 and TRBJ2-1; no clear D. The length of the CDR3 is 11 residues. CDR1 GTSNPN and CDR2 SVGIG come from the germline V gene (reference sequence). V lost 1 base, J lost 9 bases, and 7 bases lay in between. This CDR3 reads CAWSDTAEQFF. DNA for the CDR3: TGTGCCTGGAGTGACACCGCTGAGCAGTTCTTC.

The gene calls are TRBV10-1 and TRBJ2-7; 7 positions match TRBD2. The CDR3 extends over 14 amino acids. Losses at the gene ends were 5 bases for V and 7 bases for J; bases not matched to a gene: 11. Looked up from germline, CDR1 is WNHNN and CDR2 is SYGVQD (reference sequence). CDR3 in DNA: TGCGCCAGCAGTTCGGGGGGTCTCGGGAGGGAGCAGTACTTC. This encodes CASSSGGLGREQYF.